The 21 T cell receptor beta chains below were found in one sample sequenced in a study of CD8 T cells in ankylosing spondylitis. TCRdb re-called the 5' RACE reads through MiXCR, storing one row per CDR3 protein. Among approximately 110,000 distinct CDR3 sequences, around 24% were seen once, and the ten largest hold about 12%. Input material: synovial fluid, either unsorted or a sorted T cell fraction (not recorded which). Source of these receptors: a male donor with ankylosing spondylitis.

This chain connects TRBV18 to TRBJ2-2; D is possibly TRBD1 (5 bases). CDR1 is KGHSH, CDR2 LQKENI, per germline. This CDR3 spans 14 amino acids. Trimming pared 4 bases from V and 4 bases from J, leaving 10 bases between. This chain's CDR3 is CASSLTESTGELFF. The DNA of the CDR3 is TGTGCCAGCTCACTGACAGAAAGCACCGGGGAGCTGTTTTTT.

This clonotype was seen once. The V call is TRBV4-1, the J call TRBJ1-1; D is unresolved. CDR3 length: 14 amino acids. Germline V gives CDR1 MGHRA, CDR2 YSYEKL. Trimming took 4 bases from V and 4 from J, leaving 13 bases between them. The CDR3 coding sequence is TGCGCCAGCAGCCTGGAACCGAGAGGCACTGAAGCTTTCTTT. Its translation: CASSLEPRGTEAFF.

The chain is built from TRBV20-1 and TRBJ1-5, with D unclear. The CDR3 has 16 amino acids. Germline values: CDR1 DFQATT, CDR2 SNEGSKA (reference sequence). V was cut by 5 bases and J by 0 bases, with 17 bases left in between. The CDR3 nucleotides read TGCAGTGCTGCAAGCCGAAGTGGACTTAGCAATCAGCCCCAGCATTTT. Translating it yields CSAASRSGLSNQPQHF.

This clonotype came up a few times. The gene calls are TRBV7-8 and TRBJ2-5; a possible D gene is TRBD2 (5 bases). The V gene lost 6 bases and the J gene lost 0 bases, with 20 bases spanning the gap. This CDR3 spans 17 amino acids. Looked up from germline, CDR1 is SGHVS and CDR2 is FQNEAQ. The CDR3 loop reads CASSPAGRGPHQETQYF. The CDR3 DNA reads as TGTGCCAGCAGTCCCGCCGGCCGCGGGCCTCACCAAGAGACCCAGTACTTC.

This clonotype was picked up many times. This sequence joins TRBV6-1 and TRBJ2-1, with 8 nucleotides matching TRBD1. The CDR3 sequence is 17 residues long. Germline loops: CDR1 MNHNS, CDR2 SASEGT. Unmatched junction bases numbered 13, after V lost 5 bases and J lost 4 bases. The CDR3 loop is CASSRQGSNPLYNEQFF. The CDR3 nucleotides are TGTGCCAGCAGTCGACAGGGGTCGAATCCTCTTTACAATGAGCAGTTCTTC.

This chain joins TRBV21-1 and TRBJ1-1. TRBV21-1 counts as a pseudogene. This CDR3 has 16 residues. The CDR3 is CASSKGWADMNTEAFF. DNA for the CDR3: TGTGCCAGCAGCAAAGGTTGGGCAGATATGAACACTGAAGCTTTCTTT.

The rearrangement uses TRBV7-9 and TRBJ1-1; D might be TRBD1 (6 bases). In germline, CDR1 is SEHNR, CDR2 FQNEAQ (reference sequence). Trimming shortened V by 0 bases and J by 3 bases, and 11 bases separated the two germline ends. CDR3 length: 15 residues. The CDR3 nucleotides read TGTGCCAGCAGCTTAGCGAGCGCAGGGGACACTGAAGCTTTCTTT. This gives the protein CASSLASAGDTEAFF.

This chain links TRBV29-1 with TRBJ2-1; D is possibly TRBD1 (6 bases). The CDR3 consists of 14 residues. Germline CDR1 is SQVTM and CDR2 is ANQGSEA. Trimming took 3 bases from V and 10 from J, leaving 19 bases between them. CDR3 bases: TGCAGCGTTGAGAGGGGGATCCGGGTGGGGGAGCAGTTCTTC. Protein: CSVERGIRVGEQFF.

This clonotype was recorded many times. The V gene is TRBV20-1, the J gene TRBJ1-2; possibly TRBD1 for D (5 bases). Between the trimmed V and J ends, which lost 5 bases and 4 bases, there was a span of 20 bases. CDR1 and CDR2 (germline): DFQATT, SNEGSKA (reference sequence). The CDR3 is 15 amino acids. The DNA for the CDR3 is TGCAGTGCTCTCTATCGGGTGGGAGGGACCTATGGCTACACCTTC. This gives the protein CSALYRVGGTYGYTF.

By its share, this clonotype is medium-sized. This chain connects TRBV5-1 to TRBJ1-5; a possible D gene is TRBD1 (5 bases). Looked up from germline, CDR1 is SGHRS and CDR2 is YFSETQ. The CDR3 contains 15 residues. Trimming removed 0 bases at V and 1 base at J, with 8 bases between. This CDR3 reads CASSLEGTSNQPQHF. CDR3 in DNA: TGCGCCAGCAGCTTGGAAGGGACCAGCAATCAGCCCCAGCATTTT.

The chain employs TRBV5-1 and TRBJ2-2; 8 bases fit TRBD2. CDR1 SGHRS and CDR2 YFSETQ come from the germline V gene. CDR3 length equals 16 residues. V lost 4 bases, J lost 2 bases, and 7 bases stayed unmatched. CDR3: CASSRGGLANTGELFF. The DNA of the CDR3 is TGCGCCAGCAGCCGGGGTGGACTAGCAAACACCGGGGAGCTGTTTTTT.

This clonotype was observed a few times. The chain joins TRBV7-2 to TRBJ2-7; tentative D call: TRBD2 (6 bases). The CDR3 covers 12 residues. V was clipped by 1 base and J by 8 bases, with 9 bases between them. Germline V lookup: CDR1 SGHTA, CDR2 FQGNSA. In nucleotides, the CDR3 is TGTGCCAGCAGCTTAGGCGGGGACCAGCAGTACTTC. This sequence encodes CASSLGGDQQYF.

The chain uses TRBV6-1 and TRBJ2-2; TRBD2 matches 7 bases. J lost 7 bases, V lost 4 bases, and 3 bases had no gene match. In germline, CDR1 is MNHNS, CDR2 SASEGT. This CDR3 is 13 amino acids long. CDR3 DNA sequence: TGTGCCAGCAGTGGGCGGGAGATCGGGGAGCTGTTTTTT. Residues: CASSGREIGELFF.

The V call is TRBV3-1, the J call TRBJ2-1; TRBD2 aligns across 10 bases. CDR3 length: 16 residues. Germline trimming cut 1 base from V and 4 bases from J; bases unmatched to any gene: 4. Germline V CDR1 and CDR2: LGHDT, YNNKEL (reference sequence). In DNA form, the CDR3 reads TGTGCCAGCAGCCAAGGACTAGCGGGTAATTACAATGAGCAGTTCTTC. Encoded protein: CASSQGLAGNYNEQFF.

The rearrangement joins TRBV4-2 to TRBJ2-7; D uncertain. The CDR3 is 16 residues long. The germline gives CDR1 LGHNA, CDR2 YNFKEQ. Between the trimmed V and J ends, which lost 0 bases and 3 bases, there was a span of 15 bases. The CDR3 protein is CASSQDRARWVYEQYF. Here the CDR3 DNA reads TGTGCCAGCAGCCAAGATCGGGCTAGGTGGGTCTACGAGCAGTACTTC.

This chain links TRBV24-1 with TRBJ1-4; D is undetermined. Per the germline V gene, CDR1 is KGHDR and CDR2 is SFDVKD. The V gene lost 4 bases and the J gene lost 12 bases, with 11 bases spanning the gap. The CDR3 has 12 residues. The CDR3 DNA sequence: TGTGCCACCAGTGACCAGGACGCCCAACTGTTTTTT. Protein: CATSDQDAQLFF.

Comment on this clonotype: It may be a read error: a sequence one base away is much more abundant. V is TRBV5-1 and J is TRBJ2-7; TRBD2 might be the D (6 bases). CDR1 and CDR2 (germline): SGHRS, YFSETQ. This CDR3 spans 13 amino acids. The ends were cut back, 0 bases at V and 4 bases at J, with 8 bases in the middle. Written as DNA, the CDR3 is TGCGCCAGCAGCTTGGTGGGGAGGTACGAGCAGTACTTC. Amino acids: CASSLVGRYEQYF.

This clonotype was recorded at least ten times. The chain joins TRBV4-2 to TRBJ1-1, with a weak D call TRBD1 (6 bases). The V end lost 6 bases, the J end lost 2 bases, and 16 bases lay between the germline ends. The CDR3 is 15 residues long. Germline CDR1 is LGHNA and CDR2 is YNFKEQ. CDR3 loop: CASSSALQGNTEAFF. The CDR3 DNA sequence: TGTGCCAGCAGTTCAGCCCTACAGGGAAACACTGAAGCTTTCTTT.

This clonotype was observed a handful of times. The chain combines TRBV12-3 or TRBV12-4 with TRBJ1-1; D is uncertain. The V end was cut by 8 bases, the J end by 1 base, with 14 bases between. The CDR3 consists of 14 residues. The CDR3: CASAGYRQNTEAFF. As DNA, the CDR3 is TGTGCCAGCGCAGGTTACCGGCAGAACACTGAAGCTTTCTTT.

This clonotype was detected many times. The chain employs TRBV15 and TRBJ1-5; D gene ambiguous. Germline V lookup: CDR1 LNHNV, CDR2 YYDKDF (reference sequence). V gave up 6 bases and J gave up 2 bases, with 8 bases separating them. The CDR3 has 13 amino acids. CDR3 DNA: TGTGCCACCAGGGAAAATGGCAATCAGCCCCAGCATTTT. Translated, it gives CATRENGNQPQHF.

The genes are TRBV27 and TRBJ2-1, with D tentatively TRBD2 (6 bases). V lost 2 bases to trimming and J lost 6 bases, with 14 bases between them. The V gene's germline CDR1 is MNHEY and CDR2 SMNVEV (reference sequence). This CDR3 is 15 amino acids long. CDR3 coding DNA: TGTGCCAGCAGTTTAGCCGCGGGGATCCTCAATGAGCAGTTCTTC. Translating gives CASSLAAGILNEQFF.